Given below is one TCR beta chain in context. Its antigen is unknown. One base away there is no much larger clone; base qualities are not given. The sample comes from a study of CD8+CD57+ T cells in acquired aplastic anemia (dated by TCRdb to 2016 to 2018). Background for the entire study: A mean of roughly 3.2 ug of DNA, ranging from about 0.17 to 30 ug, was extracted from sorted CD4+ and CD8+ cells. Mean read counts for healthy donor samples were 8.5 million to 10.8 million for CD4+ cells and fewer than 12 million for CD8+ cells. On the study overall, not on this receptor specifically: Some 27 CD8+ CDR3 sequences were found in both patients and controls but appeared to be highly expressed in patients and within the immunodominant clones of the patients. Between patients and healthy controls, no significant difference in CD8+ Simpson's diversity was found (P=0.060).

TCR beta VDJ combination and CDR3 sequence profiling used genomic DNA as the template. An Illumina HiSeq 2000 was the platform used for TCR repertoire sequencing. On the study's bioinformatics: TRBV/TRBJ rearrangement plots, CDR3 size and DJ length profiles, and Simpson's diversity index were used to assess repertoires. The most abundant DNA sequence in the deep sequencing data was defined as the immunodominant clone. CDR3 amino acid sequences were screened for sharing across subjects and compared with published repertoires and the VDJdb database. TCRdb handled the public reads itself, with Q25 trimming in fastp and clone calling in MiXCR, and kept productive beta chains. One record per CDR3 amino acid sequence lists the most common genes and DNA. TCRdb assigned the V and J calls; the authors' analysis was not used. The sample table holds 150,000 to 200,000 distinct CDR3 sequences, of which around 60% were seen once. The ten most abundant clones make up 45% to 50% of the sample.

The study deep-sequenced TCR repertoires of sorted CD4+ and CD8+ blood T cells from severe aplastic anemia patients and healthy subjects. Ficoll-Paque density gradient centrifugation was used to isolate peripheral blood mononuclear cells. Before DNA extraction, CD4+ and CD8+ T cells were sorted by FACS or by magnetic beads. CDR3 length: 14 amino acids, cysteine to phenylalanine. CDR3 DNA only is kept here, 42 bases in frame from base 1. CDR1 and CDR2 are drawn from the germline V gene (reference sequence): LNHNV, YYDKDF. The junction carries 14 bases between V and J, which are trimmed by 3 bases and 6 bases respectively.

The TCR comes from a human donor in good health. Sample: sorted CD4+, CD8+, or CD8+CD57+ T cells (not recorded which) from PBMCs. The chain employs TRBV15 and TRBJ2-5; the D call is possibly TRBD1 or TRBD2, each sharing 7 bases. The nucleotides are TGTGCCACCAGCAGCCTTCAGGGGGGGAAGACCCAGTACTTC. It translates as CATSSLQGGKTQYF.